The text below deals with one TCR beta chain. The sample comes from a study of blood T cell repertoires in COVID-19. About the research overall: Whether acute or convalescent, the COVID-19 samples came from the United States, Italy and Spain. T cells, B-cell-depleted T cells, or PBMCs provided the cDNA or gDNA that served as material.

V dropped 6 bases and J dropped 4; count of bases not matched to a gene: 7. Germline-derived CDR1 and CDR2 are MGHRA and YSYEKL. CDR3 length: 15 amino acids. Per the authors' pipeline: Using reference gene primer amplification, nucleated cell counts were estimated. Method: immunoSEQ multiplex PCR; TCRdb's copy keeps in-frame clones and lacks some. V and J calls and clone size come straight from that table; D and trimming were deduced from the DNA. The sample lists 30,000 to 40,000 clones; nearly 90% were seen once. The sequence came from a man between 65 and 85 years old with active COVID-19. The sample consisted of peripheral blood. The chain recombines TRBV4-1 with TRBJ2-3; 10 positions agree with TRBD1. The CDR3 protein is CASSRDRGNADTQYF. Here the CDR3 DNA reads TGCGCCAGCAGTCGGGACAGGGGAAACGCAGATACGCAGTATTTT.